This T cell receptor beta chain emerged from a study of CD8 T cells in ankylosing spondylitis. The TCR beta libraries were generated through quantitative 5'-RACE incorporating molecular barcodes. Each CDR3 protein is one row after TCRdb ran MiXCR on the 5' RACE reads. The data show around 300,000 distinct CDR3 sequences, approximately 14% seen once. This clonotype was seen more than once but under ten times. The CDR3 consists of 13 residues. Trimming removed 6 bases at V and 1 base at J, with 10 bases between. This sequence originates from a male donor with ankylosing spondylitis or in good health (not recorded which). The rearrangement joins TRBV12-3 or TRBV12-4 to TRBJ2-7, with a tentative D call TRBD2 (5 bases). What was sequenced was blood, either unsorted or a sorted T cell fraction (not recorded which). CDR3 nucleotides: TGTGCCAGCAGCCCTACGGGGTCCTACGAGCAGTACTTC. Protein product: CASSPTGSYEQYF.